This T cell receptor beta chain was recovered during a study of blood T cell repertoires in COVID-19. The protocol was immunoSEQ multiplex PCR, while the TCRdb copy is restricted to in-frame clones and leaves out a portion. Found here are 150,000 to 200,000 clones, around nine tenths of them singletons; the top ten hold over 3.5%. The V gene lost 4 bases and the J gene lost 7 bases, with 23 bases spanning the gap. The CDR3 is 16 residues long. Germline V lookup: CDR1 SGHRS, CDR2 YFSETQ. V is TRBV5-1 and J is TRBJ1-2, with a possible D match to TRBD1 (6 bases). This clonotype was sampled from a man between 18 and 29 years old with active or convalescent COVID-19. Sequencing was carried out using peripheral blood. CDR3 region: CASSHGIGRGRAGYTF. CDR3 nucleotides: TGCGCCAGCAGCCATGGGATCGGCAGGGGACGCGCTGGCTACACCTTC.